A selection of T cell receptor beta chains follows, all from one sample in a study of T cells after yellow fever vaccination. TCRdb independently ran MiXCR on the 5' RACE reads; one entry per CDR3 protein. The sample gives some 320,000 distinct CDR3 sequences, approximately 4% of which show up once; 20% to 25% is in the top ten. The sequences come from PBMCs, collected 5 days after the yellow fever booster vaccination. These receptors came from a man between 18 and 29 years old who received the YFV17D yellow fever vaccine. The conserved cysteine and the conserved F or W are not part of the CDR3 here. Each record gives: D gene, clone size, V gene, CDR3 protein. The D gene is left open where the match is weak. Expanded clones are given a class, and other clones once, few, many or no size at all.

D: TRBD1
size: .
V: TRBV6-5
CDR3: ASSLGQGTGGYT

D: TRBD2
size: .
V: TRBV12-3/TRBV12-4
CDR3: ASSLGDGGIFNEQF

D: .
size: few
V: TRBV5-6
CDR3: ASSSGSGYEQY

D: TRBD2
size: few
V: TRBV7-9
CDR3: ASSLGTSGGSAEQF

D: TRBD1
size: .
V: TRBV5-6
CDR3: ASRQTGGGTEAF

D: .
size: few
V: TRBV4-1
CDR3: ASSQAGFNEKLF

D: .
size: .
V: TRBV11-2
CDR3: ASSLDWGSTDTQY

D: .
size: many
V: TRBV21-1
CDR3: ASLRSNTGELF

D: .
size: few
V: TRBV5-4
CDR3: ASSSLLDSYGYT

D: .
size: few
V: TRBV19
CDR3: ASRPTGFNQPQH

D: .
size: many
V: TRBV7-2
CDR3: ASSLVSGNTEAF

D: .
size: many
V: TRBV7-2
CDR3: ASSLGFTDTQY

D: .
size: .
V: TRBV5-1
CDR3: ASSLGISISSYNEQF

D: TRBD1
size: few
V: TRBV4-1
CDR3: ASSQITTGRETQY

D: .
size: few
V: TRBV7-3
CDR3: ASSTPNQGEQF

D: TRBD1
size: many
V: TRBV11-1
CDR3: ASRWDRGRDRNTEAF

D: .
size: few
V: TRBV20-1
CDR3: SAPRVRGYT

D: .
size: many
V: TRBV5-1
CDR3: ASSPNRASYNEQF